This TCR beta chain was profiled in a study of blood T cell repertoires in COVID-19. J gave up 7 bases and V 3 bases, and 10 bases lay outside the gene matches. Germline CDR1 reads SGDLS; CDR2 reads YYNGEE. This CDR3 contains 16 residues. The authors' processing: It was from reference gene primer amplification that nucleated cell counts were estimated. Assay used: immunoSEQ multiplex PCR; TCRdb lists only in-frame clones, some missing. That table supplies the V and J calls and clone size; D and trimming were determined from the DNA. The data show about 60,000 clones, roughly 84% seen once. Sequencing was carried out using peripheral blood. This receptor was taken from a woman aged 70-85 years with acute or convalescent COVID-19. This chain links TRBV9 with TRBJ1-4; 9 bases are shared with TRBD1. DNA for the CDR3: TGTGCCAGCAGCGCGGGAATGACAGGGGGTGGTGAAAAACTGTTTTTT. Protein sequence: CASSAGMTGGGEKLFF.